Listed below are T cell receptor beta chains from one sample, sequenced in a study of cytomegalovirus exposure and HLA in healthy donors. The repertoire was sequenced with immunoSEQ multiplex PCR; TCRdb's copy has only in-frame clones and lacks some. The data show approximately 150,000 clones, with roughly 84% seen just once and roughly 10% held by the top ten. The source material was PBMCs. The receptors were sampled from a young man in good health and CMV-seropositive. Both conserved end residues are part of each CDR3. A D gene is named only where the DNA matches it firmly. Some rows mark clone size as missing; the rest say once, few, many or name a class of expanded clone.

>TRBJ2-1|TRBV28|TRBD2|.
CASSFGGEREFGSEQFF
TGTGCCAGCAGTTTCGGTGGGGAGCGGGAGTTTGGGAGTGAGCAGTTCTTC
>TRBJ2-7|TRBV15|.|.
CATSTWGSSYEQYF
TGTGCCACCAGCACCTGGGGCAGCTCCTACGAGCAGTACTTC
>TRBJ2-5|TRBV2|.|.
CASTPSNRAGKETQYF
TGTGCCAGCACTCCATCGAACAGGGCCGGCAAAGAGACCCAGTACTTC
>TRBJ2-3|TRBV2|TRBD2|.
CASSGTSGRRDTQYF
TGTGCCAGCAGTGGGACTAGCGGGAGAAGGGATACGCAGTATTTT
>TRBJ2-7|TRBV28|.|once
CASSSFLEQYF
TGTGCCAGCAGTTCCTTCCTCGAGCAGTACTTC
>TRBJ2-5|TRBV15|.|once
CATSRDQGLETQYF
TGTGCCACCAGCAGAGATCAGGGGTTGGAGACCCAGTACTTC
>TRBJ1-5|TRBV9|.|.
CASSVAGEPNQPQHF
TGTGCCAGCAGCGTAGCTGGAGAGCCCAATCAGCCCCAGCATTTT
>TRBJ2-4|TRBV27|.|.
CASSFGEILAKNIQYF
TGTGCCAGCAGTTTTGGGGAGATTTTAGCCAAAAACATTCAGTACTTC
>TRBJ2-7|TRBV5-1|.|.
CASSLAGSYEQYF
TGCGCCAGCAGCTTAGCCGGGTCCTACGAGCAGTACTTC
>TRBJ1-2|TRBV7-3|.|.
CASSPQGNYGYTF
TGTGCCAGCAGCCCCCAGGGGAACTATGGCTACACCTTC
>TRBJ2-3|TRBV2|.|.
CASSVGSPDTQYF
TGTGCCAGCAGTGTGGGCAGTCCAGATACGCAGTATTTT
>TRBJ2-5|TRBV7-2|.|.
CASSPADRETQYF
TGTGCCAGCAGCCCGGCGGATAGAGAGACCCAGTACTTC
>TRBJ1-4|TRBV5-1|.|once
CASSLEGKKLFF
TGCGCCAGCAGCTTGGAGGGGAAGAAACTGTTTTTT
>TRBJ2-3|TRBV12-5|.|once
CASGVGGGGTDTQYF
TGTGCTAGTGGGGTCGGAGGGGGGGGGACAGATACGCAGTATTTT
>TRBJ2-7|TRBV6-5|TRBD2|.
CASTMGGSAVF
TGTGCCAGCACCATGGGAGGGAGTGCAGTCTTC
>TRBJ2-1|TRBV29-1|.|.
CSAGLFYNEQFF
TGCAGCGCGGGACTCTTCTACAATGAGCAGTTCTTC
>TRBJ2-7|TRBV5-1|.|.
CASSGGDFRSSYEQYF
TGCGCCAGCAGCGGAGGGGACTTCCGAAGCTCCTACGAGCAGTACTTC
>TRBJ2-1|TRBV28|TRBD2|.
CASSPGLAALYNEQFF
TGTGCCAGCAGCCCCGGACTAGCGGCACTCTACAATGAGCAGTTCTTC
>TRBJ2-5|TRBV11-1|.|.
CASSLEGGIAETQYF
TGTGCCAGCAGCTTAGAGGGGGGGATAGCTGAGACCCAGTACTTC
>TRBJ2-1|TRBV9|TRBD2|once
CASSTREDYNEQFF
TGTGCCAGCAGCACTCGGGAGGACTACAATGAGCAGTTCTTC
>TRBJ1-4|TRBV30|TRBD1|.
CAWSEDRERVLDEKLFF
TGTGCCTGGAGTGAAGACAGGGAACGGGTTTTAGATGAAAAACTGTTTTTT
>TRBJ2-1|TRBV28|TRBD2|.
CASSRLAVDYNEQFF
TGTGCCAGCAGTCGGCTAGCGGTTGACTACAATGAGCAGTTCTTC
>TRBJ2-7|TRBV15|.|.
CATRRGDRAPEQYF
TGTGCCACCCGGAGGGGAGACAGGGCTCCCGAGCAGTACTTC
>TRBJ2-7|TRBV18|TRBD2|.
CASSPSGLSYEQYF
TGTGCCAGCTCACCATCGGGACTATCCTACGAGCAGTACTTC
>TRBJ2-7|TRBV11-2|.|.
CASSSPDDYYEQYF
TGTGCCAGCAGCTCCCCTGACGACTACTACGAGCAGTACTTC
>TRBJ2-7|TRBV19|.|.
CASRLTGSYEQYF
TGTGCCAGTAGGTTGACAGGTTCCTACGAGCAGTACTTC
>TRBJ1-5|TRBV9|TRBD1|.
CASSEGTGPGQPQHF
TGTGCCAGCAGCGAGGGGACAGGGCCAGGCCAGCCCCAGCATTTT
>TRBJ1-3|TRBV10-3|.|.
CAISFGQHSGNTIYF
TGTGCCATCAGTTTCGGACAGCACTCTGGAAACACCATATATTTT
>TRBJ2-3|TRBV29-1|TRBD1|.
CSAERGQGVDTQYF
TGCAGCGCCGAAAGAGGACAGGGGGTCGATACGCAGTATTTT
>TRBJ2-5|TRBV6-1|TRBD2|.
CASSRLAEAAQYF
TGTGCCAGCAGCCGACTAGCGGAGGCGGCCCAGTACTTC
>TRBJ1-2|TRBV27|TRBD1|.
CASSHSGTGGYGYTF
TGTGCCAGCAGTCACTCCGGGACAGGGGGTTATGGCTACACCTTC
>TRBJ1-2|TRBV20-1|TRBD1|.
CVGTGDGYTF
TGCGTGGGGACAGGGGATGGCTACACCTTC
>TRBJ2-5|TRBV7-6|TRBD2|.
CASSLAGTSETQYF
TGTGCCAGCAGCTTAGCGGGGACTAGCGAGACCCAGTACTTC
>TRBJ2-6|TRBV10-3|.|.
CAISDTGAGANVLTF
TGTGCCATCAGTGACACGGGGGCTGGGGCCAACGTCCTGACTTTC
>TRBJ2-7|TRBV18|TRBD1|.
CASSPGTGWEQYF
TGTGCCAGCTCACCGGGGACAGGGTGGGAGCAGTACTTC
>TRBJ1-2|TRBV5-1|TRBD1|.
CASSSKTGGLDGYTF
TGCGCCAGCAGCTCTAAGACAGGGGGCCTGGATGGCTACACCTTC
>TRBJ1-1|TRBV6-5|.|.
CASQRGNTEAFF
TGTGCCAGCCAAAGGGGGAACACTGAAGCTTTCTTT
>TRBJ2-1|TRBV7-9|.|.
CASRPGSSYNEQFF
TGTGCCAGCAGACCGGGTAGCTCCTACAATGAGCAGTTCTTC
>TRBJ2-2|TRBV9|.|few
CASGGTADGELFF
TGTGCCAGCGGCGGGACTGCAGACGGGGAGCTGTTTTTT
>TRBJ1-1|TRBV9|.|.
CASSVNPGGNTEAFF
TGTGCCAGCAGCGTAAATCCGGGGGGGAACACTGAAGCTTTCTTT
>TRBJ2-2|TRBV1|.|.
CTSSQARTANTGELFF
TGCACCAGCAGCCAAGCCAGGACAGCGAACACCGGGGAGCTGTTTTTT
>TRBJ1-1|TRBV7-2|.|.
CASSLARWEWGTEAFF
TGTGCCAGCAGCTTAGCGCGGTGGGAGTGGGGCACTGAAGCTTTCTTT
>TRBJ1-1|TRBV28|.|.
CATLLDNKAFF
TGTGCCACCCTTCTGGACAATAAAGCTTTCTTT
>TRBJ2-7|TRBV7-2|.|.
CASSKDYSYEQYF
TGTGCCAGCAGTAAGGACTACTCCTACGAGCAGTACTTC
>TRBJ2-7|TRBV5-1|TRBD2|once
CASSPRLAGGGVYEQYF
TGCGCCAGCAGCCCCCGGCTAGCGGGAGGAGGGGTTTACGAGCAGTACTTC
>TRBJ1-2|TRBV4-1|.|.
CASSQGPTGRSDGYTF
TGCGCCAGCAGCCAAGGGCCGACAGGCAGATCCGATGGCTACACCTTC
>TRBJ2-1|TRBV9|TRBD1|.
CASSVAGTGGNEQFF
TGTGCCAGCAGCGTAGCCGGGACAGGGGGCAATGAGCAGTTCTTC